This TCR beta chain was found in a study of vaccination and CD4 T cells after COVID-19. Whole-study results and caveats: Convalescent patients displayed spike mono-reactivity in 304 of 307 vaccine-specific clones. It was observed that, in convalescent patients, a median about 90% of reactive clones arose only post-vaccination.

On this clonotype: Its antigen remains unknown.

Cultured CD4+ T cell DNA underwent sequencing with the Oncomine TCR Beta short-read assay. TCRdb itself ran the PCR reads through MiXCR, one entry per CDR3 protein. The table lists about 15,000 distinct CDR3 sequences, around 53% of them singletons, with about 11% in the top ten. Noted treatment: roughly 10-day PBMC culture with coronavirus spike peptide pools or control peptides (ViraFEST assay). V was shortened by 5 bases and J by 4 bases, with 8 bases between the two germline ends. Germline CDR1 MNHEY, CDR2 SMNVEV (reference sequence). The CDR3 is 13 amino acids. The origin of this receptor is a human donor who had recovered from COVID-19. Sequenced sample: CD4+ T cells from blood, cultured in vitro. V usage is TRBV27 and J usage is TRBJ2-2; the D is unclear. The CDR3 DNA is TGTGCCAGCAGTCACCGAGGCACCGGGGAGCTGTTTTTT. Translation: CASSHRGTGELFF.